This T cell receptor (beta chain) was sequenced for a study of T cell responses to AZD1222 COVID-19 vaccine. Study results and limitations: Seropositive status at baseline applied to only 6 or 7 AZD1222 recipients. Reportedly, close to half of spike-specific TCRs are directed against unmutated variant regions.

Concerning this clone itself: Its antigen is undetermined.

The CDR3 covers 16 residues. The germline V gene has CDR1 MDHEN and CDR2 SYDVKM. The V and J ends lost 2 bases and 6 bases respectively, with 14 bases between them. Assay used: immunoSEQ multiplex PCR; TCRdb lists only in-frame clones, some missing. This table has approximately 170,000 clones, around 94% appearing once. The receptor comes from an adult who received the AZD1222 COVID-19 vaccine. The chain combines TRBV28 with TRBJ1-6, with D maybe TRBD1 (6 bases). Sequenced here: peripheral blood, sampled 28 days after the second AZD1222 dose. The CDR3 region is CASSLKNFRGNSPLHF. For the CDR3, the DNA is TGTGCCAGCAGTTTAAAGAACTTCAGGGGTAATTCACCCCTCCACTTT.